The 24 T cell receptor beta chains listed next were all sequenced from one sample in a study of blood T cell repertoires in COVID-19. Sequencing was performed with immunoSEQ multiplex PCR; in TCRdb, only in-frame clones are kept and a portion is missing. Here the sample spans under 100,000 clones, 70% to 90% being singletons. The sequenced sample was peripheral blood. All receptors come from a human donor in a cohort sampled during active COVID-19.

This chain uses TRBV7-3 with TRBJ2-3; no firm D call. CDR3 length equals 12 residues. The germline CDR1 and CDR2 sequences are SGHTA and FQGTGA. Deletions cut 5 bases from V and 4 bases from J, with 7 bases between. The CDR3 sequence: CASSRGADTQYF. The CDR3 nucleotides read TGTGCCAGCAGCCGAGGCGCAGATACGCAGTATTTT.

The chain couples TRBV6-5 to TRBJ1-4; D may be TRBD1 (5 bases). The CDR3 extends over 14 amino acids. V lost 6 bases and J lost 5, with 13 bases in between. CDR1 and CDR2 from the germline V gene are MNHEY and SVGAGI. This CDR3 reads CASRDSGWNEKLFF. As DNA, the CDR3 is TGTGCCAGCAGAGACTCAGGGTGGAATGAAAAACTGTTTTTT.

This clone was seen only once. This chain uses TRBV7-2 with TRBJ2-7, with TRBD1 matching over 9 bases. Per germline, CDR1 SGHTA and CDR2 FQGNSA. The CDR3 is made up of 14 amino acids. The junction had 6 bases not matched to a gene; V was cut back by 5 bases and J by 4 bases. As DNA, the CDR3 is TGTGCCAGCAGCGGATCCGGGACAGGGTACGAGCAGTACTTC. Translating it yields CASSGSGTGYEQYF.

CDR3 residues: CASSEQDTGELFF. Written as DNA, the CDR3 is TGTGCCAGCAGTGAACAGGACACCGGGGAGCTGTTTTTT. V and J are TRBV6-4 and TRBJ2-2, with a tentative D call TRBD1 (5 bases). Germline lookup yields CDR1 MRHNA and CDR2 SNTAGT. V was clipped by 3 bases and J by 3 bases, with 5 bases between them. The CDR3 loop spans 13 amino acids.

Here the CDR3 reads CASSPSSYNSPLHF. CDR3 in DNA: TGTGCCAGCTCACCGAGCTCCTATAATTCACCCCTCCACTTT. The V call is TRBV18, the J call TRBJ1-6; no reliable D call. Germline lookup yields CDR1 KGHSH and CDR2 LQKENI. V was clipped by 3 bases and J by 0 bases, with 3 bases between them. This CDR3 region has 14 residues.

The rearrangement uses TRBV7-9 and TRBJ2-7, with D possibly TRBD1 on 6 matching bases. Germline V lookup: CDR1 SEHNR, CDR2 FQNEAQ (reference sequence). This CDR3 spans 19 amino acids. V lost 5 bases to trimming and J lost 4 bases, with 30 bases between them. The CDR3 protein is CASSPGTNRVLVSPYEQYF. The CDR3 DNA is TGTGCCAGCAGCCCAGGAACGAACAGGGTTTTAGTATCCCCTTACGAGCAGTACTTC.

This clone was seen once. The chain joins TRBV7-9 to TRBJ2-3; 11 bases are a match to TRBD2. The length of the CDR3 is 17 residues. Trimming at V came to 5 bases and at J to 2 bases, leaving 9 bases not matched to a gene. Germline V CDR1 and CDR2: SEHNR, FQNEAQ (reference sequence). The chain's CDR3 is CASSPQIAGGITDTQYF. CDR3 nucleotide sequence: TGTGCCAGCAGCCCACAAATAGCGGGGGGGATCACAGATACGCAGTATTTT.

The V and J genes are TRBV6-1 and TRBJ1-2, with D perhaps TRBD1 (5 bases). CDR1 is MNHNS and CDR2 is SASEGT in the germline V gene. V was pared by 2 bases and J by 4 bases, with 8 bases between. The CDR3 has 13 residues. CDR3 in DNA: TGTGCCAGCAGTGAACGACAGAGCTATGGCTACACCTTC. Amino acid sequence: CASSERQSYGYTF.

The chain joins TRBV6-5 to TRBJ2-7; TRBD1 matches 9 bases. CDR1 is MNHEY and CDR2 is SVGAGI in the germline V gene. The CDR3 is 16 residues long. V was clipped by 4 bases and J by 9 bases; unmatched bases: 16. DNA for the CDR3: TGTGCCAGCAGTTCCACGATTCTAACAGGGGGCGTGGGGCAGTACTTC. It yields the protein CASSSTILTGGVGQYF.

The CDR3 coding sequence is TGTGCCAGCAGCCCGGGGATACCTAACTATGGCTACACCTTC. It specifies CASSPGIPNYGYTF. The chain carries TRBV7-8 and TRBJ1-2; D remains ambiguous. CDR3 length: 14 residues. Germline V gives CDR1 SGHVS, CDR2 FQNEAQ. V lost 5 bases, J lost 0 bases, and 10 bases lay in between.

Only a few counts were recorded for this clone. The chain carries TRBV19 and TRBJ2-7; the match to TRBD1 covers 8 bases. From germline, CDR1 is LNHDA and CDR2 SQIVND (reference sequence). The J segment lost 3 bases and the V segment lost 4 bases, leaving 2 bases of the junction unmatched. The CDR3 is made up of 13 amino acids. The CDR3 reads CASSKGTGYEQYF. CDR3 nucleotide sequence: TGTGCCAGTAGTAAGGGGACAGGCTACGAGCAGTACTTC.

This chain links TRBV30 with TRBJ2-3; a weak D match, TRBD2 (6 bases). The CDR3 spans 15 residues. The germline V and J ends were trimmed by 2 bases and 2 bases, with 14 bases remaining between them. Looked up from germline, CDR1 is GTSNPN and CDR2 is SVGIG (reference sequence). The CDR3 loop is CAWSKGGGLTDTQYF. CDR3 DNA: TGTGCCTGGAGTAAGGGAGGAGGTCTCACAGATACGCAGTATTTT.

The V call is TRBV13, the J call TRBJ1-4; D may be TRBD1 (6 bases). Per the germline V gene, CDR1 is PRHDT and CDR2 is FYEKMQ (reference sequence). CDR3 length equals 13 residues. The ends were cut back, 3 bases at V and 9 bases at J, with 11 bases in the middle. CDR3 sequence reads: CASSLDQGKKLFF. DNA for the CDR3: TGTGCCAGCAGCTTGGATCAGGGGAAAAAACTGTTTTTT.

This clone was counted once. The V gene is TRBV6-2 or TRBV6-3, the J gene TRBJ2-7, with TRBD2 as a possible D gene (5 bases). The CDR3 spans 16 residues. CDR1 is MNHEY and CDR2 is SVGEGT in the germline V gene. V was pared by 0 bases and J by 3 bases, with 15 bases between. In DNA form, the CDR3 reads TGTGCCAGCAGTTACTCGACTACCCACACCAGCTACGAGCAGTACTTC. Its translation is CASSYSTTHTSYEQYF.

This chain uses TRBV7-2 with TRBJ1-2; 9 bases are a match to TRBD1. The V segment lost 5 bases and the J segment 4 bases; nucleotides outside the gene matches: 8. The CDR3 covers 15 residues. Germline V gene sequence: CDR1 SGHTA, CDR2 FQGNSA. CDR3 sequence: CASSPTPQGAYGYTF. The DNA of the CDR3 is TGTGCCAGCAGCCCAACTCCACAGGGGGCCTATGGCTACACCTTC.

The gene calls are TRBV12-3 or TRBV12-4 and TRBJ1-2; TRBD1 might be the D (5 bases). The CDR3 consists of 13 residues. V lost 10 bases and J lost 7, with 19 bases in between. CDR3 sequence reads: CATPSGGRGGYTF. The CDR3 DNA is TGTGCCACCCCTTCCGGGGGACGGGGTGGCTACACCTTC.

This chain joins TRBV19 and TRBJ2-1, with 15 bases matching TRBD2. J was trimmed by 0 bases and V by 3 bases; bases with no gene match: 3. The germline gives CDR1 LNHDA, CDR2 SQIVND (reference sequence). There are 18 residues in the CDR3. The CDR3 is CASSIRTSGGDSYNEQFF. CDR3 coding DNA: TGTGCCAGTAGTATTCGGACTAGCGGGGGGGACTCCTACAATGAGCAGTTCTTC.

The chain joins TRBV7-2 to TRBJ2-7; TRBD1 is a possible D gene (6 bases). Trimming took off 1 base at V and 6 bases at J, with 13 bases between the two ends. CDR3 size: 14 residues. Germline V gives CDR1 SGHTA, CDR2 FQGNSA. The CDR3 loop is CASSLVGTPSEQYF. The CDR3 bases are TGTGCCAGCAGCTTAGTCGGGACACCTTCCGAGCAGTACTTC.

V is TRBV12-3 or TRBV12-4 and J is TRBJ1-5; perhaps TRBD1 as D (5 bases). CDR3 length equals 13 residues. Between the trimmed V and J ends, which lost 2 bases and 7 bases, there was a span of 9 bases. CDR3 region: CASSLQGRQPQHF. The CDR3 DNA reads TGTGCCAGCAGTTTACAGGGTCGGCAGCCCCAGCATTTT.

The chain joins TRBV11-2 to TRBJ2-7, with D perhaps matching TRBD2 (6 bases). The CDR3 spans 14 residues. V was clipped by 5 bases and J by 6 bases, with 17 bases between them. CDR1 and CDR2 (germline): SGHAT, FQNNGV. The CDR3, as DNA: TGTGCCAGCAGCCGCCAGGGACTCCTCACCGAGCAGTACTTC. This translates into CASSRQGLLTEQYF.

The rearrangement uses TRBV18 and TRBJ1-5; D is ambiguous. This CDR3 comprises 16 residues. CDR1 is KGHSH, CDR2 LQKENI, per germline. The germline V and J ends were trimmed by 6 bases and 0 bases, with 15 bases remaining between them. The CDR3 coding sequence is TGTGCCAGCTCGCCAGCGTTAGCTAATAGCAATCAGCCCCAGCATTTT. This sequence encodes CASSPALANSNQPQHF.

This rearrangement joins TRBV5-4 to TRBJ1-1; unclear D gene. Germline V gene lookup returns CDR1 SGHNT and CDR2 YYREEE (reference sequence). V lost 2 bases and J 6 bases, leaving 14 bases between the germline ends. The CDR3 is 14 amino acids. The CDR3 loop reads CASSFPTSRPEAFF. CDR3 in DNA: TGTGCCAGCAGCTTCCCGACCAGCAGGCCTGAAGCTTTCTTT.

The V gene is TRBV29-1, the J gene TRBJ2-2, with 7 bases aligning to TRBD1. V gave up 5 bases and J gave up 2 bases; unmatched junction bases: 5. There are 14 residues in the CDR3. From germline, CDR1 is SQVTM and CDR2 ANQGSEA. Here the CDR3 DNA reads TGCAGCGTTCGGACAGGACTCAACACCGGGGAGCTGTTTTTT. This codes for CSVRTGLNTGELFF.

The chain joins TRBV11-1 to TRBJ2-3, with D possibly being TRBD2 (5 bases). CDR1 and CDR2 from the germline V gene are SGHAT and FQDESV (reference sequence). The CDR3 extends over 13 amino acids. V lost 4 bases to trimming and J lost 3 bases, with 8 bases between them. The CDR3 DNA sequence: TGTGCCAGCAGCTCGGGGAATACAGATACGCAGTATTTT. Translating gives CASSSGNTDTQYF.